Listed below are T cell receptor beta chains from one sample, sequenced in a study of cytomegalovirus exposure and HLA in healthy donors. Method: immunoSEQ multiplex PCR; TCRdb's copy keeps in-frame clones and lacks some. This sample has some 170,000 clones; about 89% occur once, and the top ten carry less than 3.5%. Input material: PBMCs. Every receptor here comes from a man aged 18-30 years in good health and CMV-seropositive. Each CDR3 is given with its conserved first and last residue. The D gene is left open where the match is weak. Part of the rows lack a size; the others show once, few, many or a class for expanded clones.

.	TRBJ2-1	TRBV2	TRBD2	TGTGCCAGCAGCCTAAAGGGACTAGCGGGAAACAATGAGCAGTTCTTC	CASSLKGLAGNNEQFF
.	TRBJ2-7	TRBV6-6	.	TGTGCCAGCAGCTCCGGGGGCTACGAGCAGTACTTC	CASSSGGYEQYF
.	TRBJ2-6	TRBV7-3	TRBD1	TGTGCCAGCAGCTTAGGACAGGTGGGAAGTGGGGCCAACGTCCTGACTTTC	CASSLGQVGSGANVLTF
.	TRBJ2-1	TRBV13	TRBD2	TGTGCCAGCAGCTTTCAAAGCTTCTACAGGACTAGCGGGGGGGCTAGCTCCTACAATGAGCAGTTCTTC	CASSFQSFYRTSGGASSYNEQFF
.	TRBJ1-2	TRBV6-5	.	TGTGCCAGCAGTTACTCCCGGGTGGGGCGCAACTATGGCTACACCTTC	CASSYSRVGRNYGYTF
.	TRBJ2-1	TRBV2	TRBD2	TGTGCCAGCACCCTGAGAGCGGGAGGGCCGGGTGAGCAGTTCTTC	CASTLRAGGPGEQFF
.	TRBJ2-1	TRBV19	.	TGTGCCAGTAGTATAGTTAGGCTAGCGCTTAGCTCCTACAATGAGCAGTTCTTC	CASSIVRLALSSYNEQFF
.	TRBJ1-3	TRBV5-6	TRBD1	TGTGCCAGCAGCCCGTTGGACAGGGCTGGAAACACCATATATTTT	CASSPLDRAGNTIYF
few	TRBJ1-2	TRBV6-6	.	TGTGCCAGCAGCAGGGACACGGACTATGGCTACACCTTC	CASSRDTDYGYTF
.	TRBJ2-2	TRBV5-6	.	TGTGCCAGCAGCACAGTGACCGGGGAGCTGTTTTTT	CASSTVTGELFF
.	TRBJ2-7	TRBV5-5	TRBD1	TGTGCCAGCAGCTATACAGGGGAGGAGCAGTACTTC	CASSYTGEEQYF
.	TRBJ1-1	TRBV5-4	.	TGTGCCAGCAGCCCCCGGACACAAAGTGAAGCTTTCTTT	CASSPRTQSEAFF
.	TRBJ1-2	TRBV28	.	TGTGCCAGCATTGGGCAGCCATCCTTACCCCCGGAGGACTATGGCTACACCTTC	CASIGQPSLPPEDYGYTF
.	TRBJ2-7	TRBV11-2	.	TGTGCCAGCAGCTTAGAGGGGGCCCCCTCCTACGAGCAGTACTTC	CASSLEGAPSYEQYF
.	TRBJ2-2	TRBV7-7	.	TGTGCTAGCACCCCCGGACTCAACACCGGGGAGCTGTTTTTT	CASTPGLNTGELFF
.	TRBJ2-7	TRBV7-2	TRBD1	TGTGCCAGCAGCCCCATCGGGACAGGGGGCTACGAGCAGTACTTC	CASSPIGTGGYEQYF
.	TRBJ2-7	TRBV7-9	TRBD1	TGTGCCAGCAGCATGAGACAGGGATCCCTACACTACGAGCAGTACTTC	CASSMRQGSLHYEQYF
.	TRBJ1-5	TRBV7-8	.	TGTGCCAGCAGCTTCGGCTTATCGGGGAATCAGCCCCAGCATTTT	CASSFGLSGNQPQHF
.	TRBJ2-1	TRBV5-6	TRBD1	TGTGCCAGCAGCTTAGGGGGACAGGGGTCCTACAATGAGCAGTTCTTC	CASSLGGQGSYNEQFF
.	TRBJ1-4	TRBV6-5	TRBD1	TGTGCCAGCAGCAGGACAGGGGGCCTGAGTGAAAAACTGTTTTTT	CASSRTGGLSEKLFF
.	TRBJ2-7	TRBV5-1	.	TGCGCCAGCAGCTTGGGAGGCGGCCCCTCCTACGAGCAGTACTTC	CASSLGGGPSYEQYF
.	TRBJ1-2	TRBV11-2	TRBD1	TGTGCCAGCAGCTTAGGGGGACAGGAAAGCTACACCTTC	CASSLGGQESYTF
once	TRBJ1-2	TRBV29-1	.	TGCAGCGTTGAATACTCTGGCGGGGGGGTCTATGGCTACACCTTC	CSVEYSGGGVYGYTF
.	TRBJ1-1	TRBV4-2	.	TGTGCCAGCAGCCAAGATCCGGGGGGAGGGAACACTGAAGCTTTCTTT	CASSQDPGGGNTEAFF
.	TRBJ2-7	TRBV11-2	.	TGTGCCAGCAGCTTAGTTCGGGGTTCCTACGAGCAGTACTTC	CASSLVRGSYEQYF
once	TRBJ2-1	TRBV6-5	.	TGTGCCAGCAGTGCCTATGCCAAGGGGGAGCAGTTCTTC	CASSAYAKGEQFF
once	TRBJ1-2	TRBV5-4	.	TGTGCCAGCAGCACCGAAATGGGAGGAAACTATGGCTACACCTTC	CASSTEMGGNYGYTF
.	TRBJ2-7	TRBV6-5	TRBD2	TGTGCCAGCAGTTACGGATCGGGAGGGCCGTACGAGCAGTACTTC	CASSYGSGGPYEQYF
.	TRBJ2-7	TRBV6-5	.	TGTGCCAGCAGTTACTCAGGTGGGGGGTTCTACGAGCAGTACTTC	CASSYSGGGFYEQYF
.	TRBJ1-4	TRBV5-1	TRBD1	TGCGCCAGCAGCTTTTTTTCCTTCCGGGACAGCGGTAGAGAAAAACTGTTTTTT	CASSFFSFRDSGREKLFF
once	TRBJ1-5	TRBV28	.	TGTGCCAGCAGTCCCTCCCAGGGGTATCAGCCCCAGCATTTT	CASSPSQGYQPQHF
.	TRBJ2-7	TRBV6-5	TRBD1	TGTGCCAGCAGTTACAGCAGGGGGTATGAGCAGTACTTC	CASSYSRGYEQYF
.	TRBJ2-7	TRBV6-1	TRBD1	TGTGCCAGCGAGACAGGGGGCTCCTACGAGCAGTACTTC	CASETGGSYEQYF
.	TRBJ2-7	TRBV4-3	.	TGCGCCAGCAGCCCTAGGGCAGGGGAATCGGACGAGCAGTACTTC	CASSPRAGESDEQYF
.	TRBJ1-5	TRBV28	.	TGTGCCAGCAGTTCGACAGATAGCAATCAGCCCCAGCATTTT	CASSSTDSNQPQHF
.	TRBJ1-5	TRBV6-1	.	TGTGCCAGCAGTGATCCCCGGACTGGCAATCAGCCCCAGCATTTT	CASSDPRTGNQPQHF
.	TRBJ2-1	TRBV18	TRBD1	TGTGCCAGCTCACCCACCGGGACAGGGGGTCGAGGTGAGCAGTTCTTC	CASSPTGTGGRGEQFF
few	TRBJ2-3	TRBV27	.	TGTGCCAGCAGTTTACCAGGATCCAGCACAGATACGCAGTATTTT	CASSLPGSSTDTQYF
.	TRBJ1-1	TRBV7-9	TRBD1	TGTGCCAGCACTAGCGCTACAGGGGGCACTGAAGCTTTCTTT	CASTSATGGTEAFF
.	TRBJ2-2	TRBV5-1	TRBD1	TGCGCCAGCCTCCGGGATACAGGGACAGGTGTTACCGGGGAGCTGTTTTTT	CASLRDTGTGVTGELFF
.	TRBJ2-1	TRBV19	TRBD2	TGTGCCAGTAGTCCCGGACTAGCGGGAGGTGAGCAGTTCTTC	CASSPGLAGGEQFF
.	TRBJ2-7	TRBV4-2	.	TGTGCCAGCCCCTATTACGAGCAGTACTTC	CASPYYEQYF
.	TRBJ1-3	TRBV4-3	TRBD1	TGCGCCAGCAGCCAATACAGGGGAACTGGAAACACCATATATTTT	CASSQYRGTGNTIYF
.	TRBJ2-2	TRBV7-9	TRBD1	TGTGCCAGCGCACGAACAGGGGATAACACCGGGGAGCTGTTTTTT	CASARTGDNTGELFF
.	TRBJ2-5	TRBV5-1	TRBD2	TGCGCCAGCAGCCTTGCTCTAGCGGGGAAAGAGACCCAGTACTTC	CASSLALAGKETQYF
.	TRBJ1-2	TRBV9	.	TGTGCCAGCAGCCCCGAGGTGGGGGCTTGGGGCTACACCTTC	CASSPEVGAWGYTF
.	TRBJ1-1	TRBV7-3	.	TGTGCCAGCAGCTTTTCGACAGACCGTAGGACTGAAGCTTTCTTT	CASSFSTDRRTEAFF
.	TRBJ2-3	TRBV4-2	.	TGTGCCAGCAGCCAAGCGACTCGGGGAGGAGGGGCAGATACGCAGTATTTT	CASSQATRGGGADTQYF
.	TRBJ1-2	TRBV7-9	.	TGTGCCAGCAGCGCCCCGGGAGGCTATGGCTACACCTTC	CASSAPGGYGYTF
.	TRBJ2-3	TRBV5-1	TRBD2	TGCGCCAGCAGCTTCCGAGACTTTAGCGGGGAAAACACAGATACGCAGTATTTT	CASSFRDFSGENTDTQYF
.	TRBJ2-7	TRBV5-1	.	TGCGCCAGCAGCTTGACAGGCGAGCAGTACTTC	CASSLTGEQYF
.	TRBJ2-1	TRBV19	.	TGTGCCAGTAGTATCCGGGACAATGAGCAGTTCTTC	CASSIRDNEQFF
.	TRBJ2-3	TRBV27	.	TGTGCCAGCAGTTTGGGCAGGGGGGATGGAGATACGCAGTATTTT	CASSLGRGDGDTQYF
.	TRBJ2-2	TRBV18	TRBD2	TGTGCCAGCTCACCACCTGCGCGGGAGGGCATCGGGGAGCTGTTTTTT	CASSPPAREGIGELFF